Presented here are 2 T cell receptor beta chains from one specimen sequenced in a study of cytomegalovirus exposure and HLA in healthy donors. PCR involved 60 Vbeta and 13 Jbeta primers. Method: immunoSEQ multiplex PCR; TCRdb's copy keeps in-frame clones and lacks some. The sample comprises approximately 100,000 clones, approximately 80% of which are singletons, and roughly 4.9% rests with the top ten. Sequenced input: PBMCs. Every receptor here comes from a woman aged 18-35 years in good health and CMV-seropositive.

The chain employs TRBV15 and TRBJ2-7; 9 bases are shared with TRBD2. This CDR3 has 13 residues. Germline CDR1 is LNHNV and CDR2 is YYDKDF (reference sequence). V was pared by 4 bases and J by 7 bases, with 5 bases of the junction left unmatched. CDR3 residues: CATSTGLAREQYF. The DNA of the CDR3 is TGTGCCACCAGCACCGGACTAGCGCGTGAGCAGTACTTC.

This chain links TRBV30 with TRBJ1-2, with TRBD1 matching over 7 bases. V lost 0 bases to trimming and J lost 10 bases; unmatched junction nucleotides: 8. Germline V CDR1 and CDR2: GTSNPN, SVGIG (reference sequence). The CDR3 is made up of 13 amino acids. In nucleotides, the CDR3 is TGTGCCTGGAGTGTACAGGACAGGACTGCCTACACCTTC. Protein sequence: CAWSVQDRTAYTF.